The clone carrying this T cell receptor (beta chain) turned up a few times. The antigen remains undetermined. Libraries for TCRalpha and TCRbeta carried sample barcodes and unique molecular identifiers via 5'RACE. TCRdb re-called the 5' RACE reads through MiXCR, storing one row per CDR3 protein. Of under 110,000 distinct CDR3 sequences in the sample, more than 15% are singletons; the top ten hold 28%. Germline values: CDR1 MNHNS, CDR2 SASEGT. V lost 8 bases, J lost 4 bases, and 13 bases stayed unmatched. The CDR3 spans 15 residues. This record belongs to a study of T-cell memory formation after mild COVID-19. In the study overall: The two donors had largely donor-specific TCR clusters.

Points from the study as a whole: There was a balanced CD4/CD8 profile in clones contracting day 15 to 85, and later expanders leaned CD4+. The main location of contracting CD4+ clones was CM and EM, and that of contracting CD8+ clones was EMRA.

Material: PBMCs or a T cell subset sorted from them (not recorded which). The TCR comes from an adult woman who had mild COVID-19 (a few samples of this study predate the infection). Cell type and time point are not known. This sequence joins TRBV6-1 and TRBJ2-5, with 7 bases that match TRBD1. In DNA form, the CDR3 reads TGTGCCAGCCGCAGAAGGGCGGACAGGATAGAGACCCAGTACTTC. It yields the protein CASRRRADRIETQYF.